The 28 T cell receptor beta chains given below trace back to one sample, sequenced in a study of control samples from healthy donors and cancer patients (dated by TCRdb to about 2020). Receptor amplification or capture employed the immunoSEQ multiplex PCR assay. TCRdb limited this immuneACCESS table to in-frame rearrangements with V and J called. A share of clones is missing; checked studies link under half to unresolved V genes, and the rest is unexplained. A total of tens of thousands of clones appear in this sample, approximately 90% of them only once. Of the sample, approximately 23% falls within the top ten clones. The sequenced sample was PBMCs. These receptors were collected from a woman aged 40 to 50 with head and neck cancer.

The rearrangement joins TRBV7-2 to TRBJ2-2; no definite D call. Germline values: CDR1 SGHTA, CDR2 FQGNSA. The CDR3 has 15 amino acids. V gave up 5 bases and J gave up 4 bases, with 14 bases separating them. The CDR3 loop reads CASSPDHVTTGELFF. CDR3 DNA: TGTGCCAGCAGCCCGGACCATGTAACCACCGGGGAGCTGTTTTTT.

The J gene is TRBJ1-1, the V gene TRBV7-6; 11 nucleotides align to TRBD1. After removal of 5 bases from V and 3 bases from J, the junction contained 5 bases not matched to a gene. The CDR3 sequence is 15 residues long. Germline CDR1 SGHVS, CDR2 FNYEAQ. CDR3 sequence (DNA): TGTGCCAGCAGCCTACCGGGACAGGGGGACACTGAAGCTTTCTTT. It specifies CASSLPGQGDTEAFF.

This chain connects TRBV27 to TRBJ2-1; TRBD2 aligns across 13 bases. CDR1 and CDR2 (germline): MNHEY, SMNVEV (reference sequence). Losses at the gene ends were 6 bases for V and 4 bases for J; bases not matched to a gene: 6. The CDR3 sequence is 16 residues long. The CDR3 coding sequence is TGTGCCAGCAGCACGGGACTAGCGGGGATATACAATGAGCAGTTCTTC. This sequence encodes CASSTGLAGIYNEQFF.

The chain employs TRBV6-1 and TRBJ1-1, with D perhaps matching TRBD1 (5 bases). The V end lost 1 base, the J end lost 7 bases, and 16 bases lay between the germline ends. Germline V gives CDR1 MNHNS, CDR2 SASEGT. The CDR3 totals 15 residues. CDR3 sequence (DNA): TGTGCCAGCAGTGAAGGGGGGTCGACCCCGCTTGAAGCTTTCTTT. Its translation is CASSEGGSTPLEAFF.

The chain uses TRBV7-2 and TRBJ2-2; 12 nucleotides match TRBD2. V gave up 3 bases and J gave up 4 bases; unmatched junction bases: 12. The CDR3 spans 19 residues. Germline CDR1 SGHTA, CDR2 FQGNSA. The CDR3 here is CASSFFPSGRAGGTGELFF. The CDR3 bases are TGTGCCAGCAGCTTCTTTCCTAGCGGGAGGGCCGGGGGCACCGGGGAGCTGTTTTTT.

The V call is TRBV7-8, the J call TRBJ1-4; a weak D match, TRBD1 (6 bases). The germline V and J ends were trimmed by 5 bases and 8 bases, with 15 bases remaining between them. Germline CDR1 and CDR2: SGHVS and FQNEAQ. CDR3 length: 14 amino acids. This CDR3 reads CASSGDRSGEKLFF. CDR3 bases: TGTGCCAGCAGCGGAGACAGGTCAGGGGAAAAACTGTTTTTT.

The V call is TRBV18, the J call TRBJ2-5, with a tentative D call TRBD1 (6 bases). The V gene's germline CDR1 is KGHSH and CDR2 LQKENI. The V gene lost 3 bases and the J gene lost 2 bases, with 10 bases spanning the gap. This CDR3 is built from 14 residues. CDR3 amino acids: CASSPLTGQETQYF. The CDR3 DNA reads TGTGCCAGCTCACCGTTGACAGGACAAGAGACCCAGTACTTC.

The chain couples TRBV6-5 to TRBJ1-1; D is perhaps TRBD1 (6 bases). Trimming removed 6 bases at V and 1 base at J, with 12 bases between. Germline CDR1 MNHEY, CDR2 SVGAGI. CDR3 size: 14 residues. CDR3 loop: CASSVLQGNTEAFF. CDR3 coding DNA: TGTGCCAGCAGCGTCCTACAGGGGAACACTGAAGCTTTCTTT.

The chain uses TRBV7-2 and TRBJ1-2; 9 positions agree with TRBD1. The germline V gene has CDR1 SGHTA and CDR2 FQGNSA. The CDR3 loop spans 15 amino acids. Germline trimming cut 6 bases from V and 3 bases from J; bases unmatched to any gene: 8. CDR3 region: CASSAGTGSYYGYTF. For the CDR3, the DNA is TGTGCCAGCAGTGCCGGGACAGGGAGTTACTATGGCTACACCTTC. The entire variable domain, with the rest obtained from reference TRBV7-2 and TRBJ1-2, is as follows: GAGVSQSPSNKVTEKGKDVELRCDPISGHTALYWYRQSLGQGLEFLIYFQGNSAPDKSGLPSDRFSAERTGGSVSTLTIQRTQQEDSAVYLCASSAGTGSYYGYTFGSGTRLTVV.

The gene calls are TRBV10-1 and TRBJ2-7; the D gene is possibly TRBD2 (7 bases). The V and J ends lost 7 bases and 0 bases respectively, with 28 bases between them. The germline V gene has CDR1 WNHNN and CDR2 SYGVQD (reference sequence). CDR3 length: 19 residues. CDR3 region: CASTTLGTNRDKSSYEQYF. The CDR3 nucleotides read TGCGCCAGCACCACCTTGGGGACTAATCGGGACAAGAGCTCCTACGAGCAGTACTTC.

This clone appeared a single time. J is TRBJ2-1 and V is TRBV13, with TRBD2 matching 7 bases. From germline, CDR1 is PRHDT and CDR2 FYEKMQ (reference sequence). This CDR3 contains 16 residues. V lost 0 bases to trimming and J lost 6 bases; unmatched junction nucleotides: 8. CDR3 sequence reads: CASSLGGARGFNEQFF. CDR3 in DNA: TGTGCCAGCAGCTTAGGCGGGGCGCGGGGGTTCAATGAGCAGTTCTTC.

The chain joins TRBV30 to TRBJ1-6; D is ambiguous. Germline lookup yields CDR1 GTSNPN and CDR2 SVGIG (reference sequence). This CDR3 contains 14 residues. V gave up 2 bases and J gave up 5 bases, with 10 bases separating them. CDR3 loop: CAWSLGFNNSPLHF. As DNA, the CDR3 is TGTGCCTGGAGTTTAGGGTTTAATAATTCACCCCTCCACTTT.

The rearrangement links TRBV11-2 to TRBJ2-3; D call uncertain. Between the trimmed V and J ends, which lost 5 bases and 5 bases, there was a span of 14 bases. The CDR3 is 14 residues long. Germline V CDR1 and CDR2: SGHAT, FQNNGV. The CDR3 loop is CASSPLVSEDTQYF. In DNA form, the CDR3 reads TGTGCCAGCAGCCCTCTCGTATCGGAAGATACGCAGTATTTT.

Comment on this clone: The junction does not match germline at one end; this may be a read error. This chain uses TRBV4-1 with TRBJ1-3; 8 bases agree with TRBD1. In germline, CDR1 is MGHRA, CDR2 YSYEKL. There are 15 residues in the CDR3. The CDR3 here is CARSGQGATGNTIYF. CDR3 coding DNA: TGCGCCCGCAGCGGGCAGGGGGCCACCGGGAACACCATATATTTT.

CDR3 residues: CASSLGQHQETQYF. In DNA, the CDR3 is TGCGCCAGCAGCTTGGGACAGCACCAAGAGACCCAGTACTTC. The chain carries TRBV5-1 and TRBJ2-5; maybe TRBD1 (5 bases). The V end was cut by 0 bases, the J end by 0 bases, with 6 bases between. The CDR3 runs to 14 residues. From germline, CDR1 is SGHRS and CDR2 YFSETQ.

The chain couples TRBV5-6 to TRBJ2-3, with D possibly TRBD2 on 6 matching bases. This CDR3 is built from 15 residues. Germline CDR1 SGHDT, CDR2 YYEEEE. V dropped 7 bases and J dropped 4 bases, with 19 bases sitting between them. Written as DNA, the CDR3 is TGTGCCAGCGCGGAGGGGCTAACTCTTCCAGATACGCAGTATTTT. Its translation is CASAEGLTLPDTQYF.

The chain recombines TRBV19 with TRBJ1-2; tentatively, D is TRBD1 (6 bases). This CDR3 is built from 13 residues. V lost 8 bases and J lost 4, with 14 bases in between. The V gene's germline CDR1 is LNHDA and CDR2 SQIVND (reference sequence). For the CDR3, the DNA is TGTGCCAGTCGCTCCCAGGGGCCCTATGGCTACACCTTC. It codes for CASRSQGPYGYTF. Together with reference TRBV19 and TRBJ1-2, the CDR3 gives the full variable domain: DGGITQSPKYLFRKEGQNVTLSCEQNLNHDAMYWYRQDPGQGLRLIYYSQIVNDFQKGDIAEGYSVSREKKESFPLTVTSAQKNPTAFYLCASRSQGPYGYTFGSGTRLTVV.

The genes are TRBV6-2 or TRBV6-3 and TRBJ2-1; D is possibly TRBD1 (5 bases). From germline, CDR1 is MNHEY and CDR2 SVGEGT. This CDR3 is 16 amino acids long. Between the trimmed V and J ends, which lost 3 bases and 0 bases, there was a span of 12 bases. CDR3 nucleotide sequence: TGTGCCAGCAGTTATCAACAGGTCATCTCCTACAATGAGCAGTTCTTC. Amino acids: CASSYQQVISYNEQFF.

The chain carries TRBV2 and TRBJ2-2, with D maybe TRBD2 (5 bases). Germline V gene sequence: CDR1 SNHLY, CDR2 FYNNEI. The CDR3 sequence is 15 residues long. The V gene lost 8 bases and the J gene lost 2 bases, with 15 bases spanning the gap. The CDR3 nucleotides are TGTGCCAGCGTTGCTCTGGAGGCTAACACCGGGGAGCTGTTTTTT. It specifies CASVALEANTGELFF.

The gene calls are TRBV5-1 and TRBJ1-1, with no clear D. The V gene lost 6 bases and the J gene lost 0 bases, with 9 bases spanning the gap. CDR1 and CDR2 from the germline V gene are SGHRS and YFSETQ. This CDR3 has 13 residues. CDR3 loop: CASTIALNTEAFF. The CDR3 nucleotides read TGCGCCAGCACCATTGCACTGAACACTGAAGCTTTCTTT.

The CDR3 region is CASSLSLDRANTEAFF. The CDR3 nucleotides are TGTGCCAGCAGCCTGAGTTTGGACAGGGCGAACACTGAAGCTTTCTTT. The rearrangement links TRBV4-2 to TRBJ1-1; TRBD1 aligns across 8 bases. From germline, CDR1 is LGHNA and CDR2 YNFKEQ. The CDR3 is made up of 16 amino acids. V shed 4 bases, J shed 1 base, and the junction held 8 bases outside the gene matches.

Comment on this clone: Other nucleotide sequences in the sample specify the same CDR3. This chain joins TRBV5-4 and TRBJ1-2; 11 nucleotides align to TRBD1. The V gene's germline CDR1 is SGHNT and CDR2 YYREEE (reference sequence). Trimming took 2 bases from V and 8 from J; bases not matched to a gene: 14. The CDR3 is 17 residues long. CDR3 loop: CASSFLTRRTGGYGYTF. The CDR3 coding sequence is TGTGCCAGCAGCTTTTTGACGCGCAGGACAGGGGGCTACGGCTACACCTTC.

V gene TRBV6-5 combines with J gene TRBJ1-6, with 9 bases matching TRBD1. The CDR3 consists of 14 residues. The ends lost 5 bases at V and 9 bases at J; junction bases unmatched: 5. From germline, CDR1 is MNHEY and CDR2 SVGAGI. CDR3 nucleotides: TGTGCCAGCAGTCGGGACAGGGTGTTTTCACCCCTCCACTTT. Translation: CASSRDRVFSPLHF.

This clone appeared a single time. CDR3 in DNA: TGTGCCAGTAGTTCGGGAGACTCTGGAAACACCATATATTTT. Encoded protein: CASSSGDSGNTIYF. The chain is built from TRBV19 and TRBJ1-3; D is ambiguous. CDR1 and CDR2 from the germline V gene are LNHDA and SQIVND (reference sequence). Trimming removed 5 bases from V and 0 bases from J, with 8 bases in between. The CDR3 runs 14 residues. Full variable domain (remainder filled in from reference TRBV19 and TRBJ1-3): DGGITQSPKYLFRKEGQNVTLSCEQNLNHDAMYWYRQDPGQGLRLIYYSQIVNDFQKGDIAEGYSVSREKKESFPLTVTSAQKNPTAFYLCASSSGDSGNTIYFGEGSWLTVV.

Here the CDR3 reads CASSEGQGAETQYF. In DNA form, the CDR3 reads TGTGCCAGCAGTGAGGGACAGGGGGCAGAGACCCAGTACTTC. V usage is TRBV6-4 and J usage is TRBJ2-5, with 12 nucleotides matching TRBD1. This CDR3 comprises 14 residues. Trimming took 3 bases from V and 4 from J; bases not matched to a gene: 0. The germline V gene has CDR1 MRHNA and CDR2 SNTAGT.

The rearrangement links TRBV11-2 to TRBJ2-2; TRBD2 matches 12 bases. J gave up 4 bases and V 7 bases, and 10 bases lay outside the gene matches. Germline V CDR1 and CDR2: SGHAT, FQNNGV. The length of the CDR3 is 17 residues. CDR3 bases: TGTGCCAGCACCATCACCGGGGGACTAGCGGGCACCGGGGAGCTGTTTTTT. Its translation: CASTITGGLAGTGELFF.

The rearrangement links TRBV11-2 to TRBJ2-7, with TRBD2 matching over 12 bases. This CDR3 comprises 15 residues. The V and J ends lost 1 base and 3 bases, in that order; junction bases with no gene match: 1. Per the germline V gene, CDR1 is SGHAT and CDR2 is FQNNGV. CDR3 bases: TGTGCCAGCAGCTTAGCGACTAGCGGGAGCTACGAGCAGTACTTC. Encoded protein: CASSLATSGSYEQYF.

On this clone: A read error may produce the germline difference seen at one junction end. The J gene is TRBJ2-1, the V gene TRBV15; tentative D call: TRBD1 (5 bases). The CDR3 is 16 residues long. CDR1 is LNHNV, CDR2 YYDKDF, per germline (reference sequence). Here the CDR3 DNA reads TGTGCCACCACCAGAACAGGCGATAGCTCCTACAATGAGCAGTTCTTC. This encodes CATTRTGDSSYNEQFF.